This entry describes one T cell receptor beta chain. No cognate antigen has been identified for it. No base-level quality is on record; no much larger clone is a single base apart. Donors were a few dozen systemically healthy Caucasian individuals from Russia aged roughly 6 to 90 years. Approximately 10 milliliters of peripheral blood were collected from each donor into EDTA-treated Vacutainer tubes. Ficoll-Paque density-gradient centrifugation was used to isolate PBMCs, with at least 6.5 million per sample. Trizol reagent was used to extract total RNA from the PBMCs, yielding at least 5.5 micrograms per sample. For every donor, flow cytometry on a PBMC aliquot measured the percentage of naive CD45RAhigh/CD27high T cells. The library was built by means of 5' RACE. The listed sequencing device is Illumina HiSeq 2500. A second PCR of about 6 to 11 cycles was performed with a sample-barcoded 5' primer and a J-beta primer mix. A template-switch 5' adaptor carrying 12 random nucleotides introduced a unique molecular identifier onto each TCR beta cDNA molecule. Each sample yielded at least 2.5 million CDR3-containing paired-end reads. The Mint cDNA synthesis kit, primed by a TRBC-specific oligonucleotide, was used to synthesize first-strand cDNA from all RNA. Following uracil-DNA glycosylase treatment, all cDNA underwent a first 18-cycle PCR with the universal primers M1SS and BC2_uni_R. The paper's processing steps were these. For normalization, 1 million high-quality reads, each with a distinct molecular identifier, were randomly selected from each sample. Reads sharing molecular identifiers were discarded rather than binned into consensus sequences. MiTCR, with a Q25 quality threshold and the strictest error-elimination algorithm, was used for CDR3 identification, clonotype clustering and error correction. A nonparametric unseen species model with Euler transformation was used to estimate lower-bound total TCR beta diversity. TCRdb reprocessed the public reads (quality trimming at Q25 with fastp, clone calling with MiXCR) and kept in-frame beta chains. Every CDR3 protein is listed once, alongside the most common genes and DNA of its rows. V and J calls and clone size were set by TCRdb, not the authors. The sample has about 800,000 distinct CDR3 sequences on record, 20% to 30% of them singletons. The ten biggest clones cover roughly 3.5% of the sample.

The data stem from a study of blood T cells in healthy people across ages (dated by TCRdb to the mid-2010s). Regarding the study in general: In model experiments, template switching captured roughly one uniquely barcoded TCR beta cDNA molecule for every two T cells. Four age groups were formed from the donors: young (average approximately 16 years), middle-aged (roughly 38), aged (around 62) and long-lived (about 80). Age-related changes in TCR beta repertoire diversity were measured in the study by deep sequencing normalized with unique cDNA molecular identifiers. Using the same blood draw, the study looked at two additional independent replicas of 1 million unique cDNA reads for two donors, one aged 18 to 30 and the other aged 80 or older.

Inclusive of the bounding cysteine and phenylalanine, the CDR3 is 15 residues long. Here the CDR3 DNA is all that survives: 45 bases in frame from base 1. From a lookup of the germline V gene, CDR1 and CDR2 are MNHEY and SVGEGT. Trimming removed 3 bases from V and 9 bases from J, leaving 20 bases between the germline ends. Study-wide findings and limitations: Compared with the aged group, the long-lived group had more naive CD4+ T cells, fewer expanded clones and increased TCR diversity, a pattern suggesting age selection. A strong correlation was found between observed TCR beta diversity and the percentage of naive T cells measured by flow cytometry. As age increased, observed TCR beta diversity per million T cells dropped in a roughly linear way, and a significant reduction was already evident by age 40. Donor CMV infection status was unknown, potentially confounding age-related changes in expanded clonotypes. Conclusive comparison of naive and antigen-experienced compartments was prevented by the profiling of bulk unsorted PBMCs. Total diversity estimates from one million sequenced T cells were considered lower bounds and underestimates.

The same specimen was also included in a second study, on T cells of mothers and their children. Reported in the second study: The donors were nine systemically healthy Caucasian individuals, made up of three mothers and their six children. cDNA synthesis used all of the extracted RNA, with around 1.6 ug of RNA in each 15 ul reaction. Sample barcodes and 2-4 random nucleotides were added via the M1S primer in the second PCR. More than 9 million TCR beta CDR3 reads were obtained from each mother, and some 3.2 million reads were obtained from each child. TCR recombination output is similarly shaped by thymic selection in related and unrelated pairs, with a minor effect exerted by inherited differences. Normalized repertoire overlap was always slightly but never significantly higher in related than unrelated mother-child pairs. Persistent microchimeric T cell clones were not detected, at a sensitivity of approximately 100 clones per million clonotypes. To look for features that set related mother-child pairs apart from unrelated individuals, the researchers ran deep NGS to compare the TCR beta repertoires of mothers and children. On average, the children were about 10 +/- 4 years old, while the mothers were about 40 +/- 4 years old. After adapter ligation was performed with NEBNext reagents, the libraries were sequenced on an Illumina HiSeq 2000 with 100+100 nt paired-end reads. To avoid cross-contamination, the mother libraries and the child libraries were prepared a month apart and sequenced in separate runs. Between 500,000 and 2,000,000 distinct TCR beta clonotypes were identified per donor. Naive TCR beta clonotypes were estimated from low-frequency clonotypes matched to each donor's FACS-determined naive share, without sorting.

This chain joins TRBV6-2 or TRBV6-3 to TRBJ2-5; TRBD2 is a weak D gene call, 5 bases matching. This sequence originates from a boy aged 10-17 years in good health. Sequencing was done on a sample of blood. The nucleotide sequence is TGTGCCAGCAGTTATGGTGGACTCGCCCTTGGGGCCCAGTACTTC. Its coded protein is CASSYGGLALGAQYF.